The clone carrying this T cell receptor beta chain was observed at least ten times. TCRdb fed the RT-PCR reads into MiXCR, producing one record per CDR3 protein. The sample has around 700,000 distinct CDR3 sequences; 12% to 15% are singletons. CDR1 ENHRY and CDR2 SYGVKD come from the germline V gene. The V and J ends lost 2 bases and 7 bases respectively, with 11 bases between them. This CDR3 is built from 13 residues. The sequenced sample was memory CD4+ T cells from blood. This TCR was recovered from a female donor in good health, serving as a healthy control. This chain uses TRBV10-3 with TRBJ1-2; perhaps TRBD1 as D (5 bases). The CDR3 DNA is TGTGCCATCAGTGAGGGGGACTCGAGTGGCTACACCTTC. Its translation: CAISEGDSSGYTF.